This T cell receptor (beta chain) was obtained from a study of T cells generated in artificial thymic organoids. The CDR3 is 13 amino acids. Trimming cost V 4 bases and J 5 bases, with 9 bases left between them. Germline V gene lookup returns CDR1 LNHNV and CDR2 YYDKDF (reference sequence). This clonotype occurred a few times. Semi-nested PCR with reverse primers in the TRAC or TRBC constant regions amplified each chain separately. TCRdb reprocessed the 5' RACE reads with MiXCR, giving one entry per CDR3 protein. This table holds roughly 5,100 distinct CDR3 sequences, approximately 30% found once. Healthy adult donors gave non-mobilized peripheral blood.

The chain employs TRBV15 and TRBJ2-1; weak D call: TRBD1 (6 bases). The sample consisted of naive CD8+ T cells from blood. Subset here: CD3+TCRalphabeta+CD8SP T cells; for blood, CD45RO-CCR7+ naive CD8+ T cells. The TCR comes from a human donor who gave cord blood stem cells for thymic organoid culture, a cardiac surgery patient who gave postnatal thymus, or a blood donor (not recorded which). CDR3 amino acids: CATSTNRDNEQFF. The DNA of the CDR3 is TGTGCCACCAGCACAAACAGGGACAATGAGCAGTTCTTC. Complete variable domain (other parts from reference TRBV15 and TRBJ2-1): DAMVIQNPRYQVTQFGKPVTLSCSQTLNHNVMYWYQQKSSQAPKLLFHYYDKDFNNEADTPDNFQSRRPNTSFCFLDIRSPGLGDTAMYLCATSTNRDNEQFFGPGTRLTVL.